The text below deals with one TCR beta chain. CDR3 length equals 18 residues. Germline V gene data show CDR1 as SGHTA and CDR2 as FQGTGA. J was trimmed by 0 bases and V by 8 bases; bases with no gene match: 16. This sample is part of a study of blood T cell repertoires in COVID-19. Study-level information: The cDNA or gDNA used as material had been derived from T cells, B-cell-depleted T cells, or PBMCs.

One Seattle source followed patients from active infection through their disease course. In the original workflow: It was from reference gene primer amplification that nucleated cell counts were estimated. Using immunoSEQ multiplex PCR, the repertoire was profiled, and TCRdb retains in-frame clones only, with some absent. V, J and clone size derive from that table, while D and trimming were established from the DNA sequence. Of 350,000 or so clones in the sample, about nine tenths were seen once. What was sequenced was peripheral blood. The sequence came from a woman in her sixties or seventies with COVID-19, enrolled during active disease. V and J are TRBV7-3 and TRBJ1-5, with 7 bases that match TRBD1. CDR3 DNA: TGTGCCAGCGGACACGGAGGGACAGCCACCTATAGCAATCAGCCCCAGCATTTT. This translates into CASGHGGTATYSNQPQHF.